The clone carrying this T cell receptor beta chain has just a few counts. This specimen belongs to a study of neoadjuvant anti-PD-1 for oral cavity cancer. In the study overall: Nivolumab at 3 mg/kg was mostly given biweekly, three to four doses, pre-surgery.

V lost 5 bases and J lost 8, with 13 bases in between. CDR3 length: 13 residues. Germline CDR1 reads SGHNT; CDR2 reads YYREEE (reference sequence). The protocol was immunoSEQ multiplex PCR, while the TCRdb copy is restricted to in-frame clones and leaves out a portion. The sample comprises about 14,000 clones, 66% of which are singletons, and 2% to 2.5% rests with the top ten. Sequencing was performed on PBMCs, taken before nivolumab (anti-PD-1) treatment. The V gene is TRBV5-4, the J gene TRBJ1-4; a weak D match, TRBD1 (5 bases). The TCR was taken from a person aged 35-79 years with oral cavity squamous cell carcinoma. In DNA form, the CDR3 reads TGTGCCAGCAGTTTTGGGGGGGAGGAAAAACTGTTTTTT. Its protein product is CASSFGGEEKLFF.